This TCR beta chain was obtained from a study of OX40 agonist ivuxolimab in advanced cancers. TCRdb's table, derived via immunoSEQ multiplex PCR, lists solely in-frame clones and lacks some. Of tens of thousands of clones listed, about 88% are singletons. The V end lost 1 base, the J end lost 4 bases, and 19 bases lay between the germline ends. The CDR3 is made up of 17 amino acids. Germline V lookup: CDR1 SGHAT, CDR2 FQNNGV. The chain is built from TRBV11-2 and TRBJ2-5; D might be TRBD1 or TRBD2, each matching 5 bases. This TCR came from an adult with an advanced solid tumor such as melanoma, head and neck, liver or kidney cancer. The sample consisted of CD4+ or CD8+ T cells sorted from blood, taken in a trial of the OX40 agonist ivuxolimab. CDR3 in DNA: TGTGCCAGCAGCTTAGCCCAAACTAGGGGAAGGAGAGAGACCCAGTACTTC. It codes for CASSLAQTRGRRETQYF.